This T cell receptor beta chain was observed in a study of Graves' ophthalmopathy and Graves' hyperthyroidism. Study context: Peripheral blood was collected at initial diagnosis, before any treatment. Study-wide findings and caveats: Blood also carried most expanded thyroid clonotypes exceeding 0.001 frequency. Sensitivity reached roughly 70% and specificity 72.22% when the model predicted ophthalmopathy progression.

Amplified material comprised TCR beta CDR3 regions derived from RNA transcripts. Amplification began with first-round RT-PCR using HTBI primers, then second-round multiplex PCR was performed. MiXCR, applied by TCRdb to the multiplex PCR reads, yields one record per CDR3 protein. The data contain 350,000 or so distinct CDR3 sequences, 17% of them singletons. Germline assignment: CDR1 MNHNS and CDR2 SASEGT. Trimming removed 7 bases from V and 0 bases from J, with 16 bases in between. This CDR3 region has 15 residues. This clonotype was seen repeatedly, ten times or more. No antigen is known for it. This receptor was obtained from an adult man with Graves' ophthalmopathy. The source material was peripheral blood. The chain uses TRBV6-1 and TRBJ2-7; tentative D call: TRBD1 (6 bases). Written as DNA, the CDR3 is TGTGCCAGCACCCCTAGGGGGAAGGGCTCCTACGAGCAGTACTTC. Translating it yields CASTPRGKGSYEQYF.